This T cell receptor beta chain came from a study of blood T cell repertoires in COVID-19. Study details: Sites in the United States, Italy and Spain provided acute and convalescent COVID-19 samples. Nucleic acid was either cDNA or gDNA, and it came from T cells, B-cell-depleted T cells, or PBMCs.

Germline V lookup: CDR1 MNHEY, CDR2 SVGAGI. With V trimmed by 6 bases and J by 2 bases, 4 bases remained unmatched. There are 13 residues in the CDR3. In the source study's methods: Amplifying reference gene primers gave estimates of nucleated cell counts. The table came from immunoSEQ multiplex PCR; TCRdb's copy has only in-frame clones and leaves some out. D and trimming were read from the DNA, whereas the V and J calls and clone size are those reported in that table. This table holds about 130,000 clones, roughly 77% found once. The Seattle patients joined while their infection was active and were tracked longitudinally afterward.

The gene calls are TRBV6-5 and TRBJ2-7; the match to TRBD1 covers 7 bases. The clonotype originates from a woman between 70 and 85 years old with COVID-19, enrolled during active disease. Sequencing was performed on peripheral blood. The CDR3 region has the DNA TGTGCCAGCAGGGGCCAGGGGGCCTACGAGCAGTACTTC. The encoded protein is CASRGQGAYEQYF.